One sample yielded the 5 T cell receptor beta chains listed below, sequenced in a study of siplizumab effects on memory and regulatory T cells. The protocol was immunoSEQ multiplex PCR, while the TCRdb copy is restricted to in-frame clones and leaves out a portion. The repertoire consists of over 80,000 clones, with roughly 87% occurring once and the leading ten covering around 1.4%. The sequencing input was Tregs sorted from blood. Receptors were obtained from a human donor in good health.

CDR3 bases: TGTGCCAGCAGTCCCGCCAGCAGGAACATTCAGTACTTC. Its translation is CASSPASRNIQYF. V gene TRBV6-5 combines with J gene TRBJ2-4, with no clear D. CDR1 and CDR2 (germline): MNHEY, SVGAGI. Trimming shortened V by 5 bases and J by 7 bases, and 12 bases separated the two germline ends. The length of the CDR3 is 13 residues.

The rearrangement joins TRBV5-4 to TRBJ2-1; the match to TRBD2 covers 16 bases. This CDR3 has 18 residues. Germline V gene sequence: CDR1 SGHNT, CDR2 YYREEE (reference sequence). J gave up 6 bases and V 2 bases, and 8 bases lay outside the gene matches. The CDR3 loop is CASSLGTSGGALRNEQFF. The CDR3 coding sequence is TGTGCCAGCAGCTTAGGGACTAGCGGGGGGGCTCTCCGCAATGAGCAGTTCTTC.

The CDR3 loop is CASSGGSYGYTF. The CDR3 DNA is TGTGCCAGCAGCGGAGGTTCCTATGGCTACACCTTC. The V and J genes are TRBV6-6 and TRBJ1-2; D is uncertain. The CDR3 is 12 amino acids. Per germline, CDR1 MNHNY and CDR2 SVGAGI (reference sequence). The V end lost 6 bases, the J end lost 4 bases, and 9 bases lay between the germline ends.

The chain is built from TRBV6-6 and TRBJ2-6; D perhaps matches TRBD2 (6 bases). This CDR3 has 15 amino acids. Trimming removed 4 bases from V and 2 bases from J, with 9 bases in between. Germline loops: CDR1 MNHNY, CDR2 SVGAGI (reference sequence). CDR3 sequence reads: CASSFGGAGANVLTF. CDR3 bases: TGTGCCAGCAGTTTCGGCGGGGCTGGGGCCAACGTCCTGACTTTC.

The chain employs TRBV7-9 and TRBJ2-5; D unclear. The germline CDR1 and CDR2 sequences are SEHNR and FQNEAQ (reference sequence). The CDR3 loop spans 13 amino acids. V dropped 0 bases and J dropped 5 bases, with 7 bases sitting between them. CDR3: CASSLAGKETQYF. The CDR3 DNA reads TGTGCCAGCAGCTTAGCAGGGAAGGAGACCCAGTACTTC.